One sample yielded the 5 T cell receptor beta chains listed below, sequenced in a study of CD8 T cells in ankylosing spondylitis. Study-level results: Typical of ankylosing spondylitis blood, it appeared, was a TCR beta motif of fewer than ten highly homologous variants.

Which antigens these TCRs recognize remains unknown. MiXCR, applied by TCRdb to the 5' RACE reads, yields one record per CDR3 protein. This sample has hundreds of thousands of distinct CDR3 sequences, with approximately 26% found just once. Sequencing was performed on blood, either unsorted or a sorted T cell fraction (not recorded which). The origin of the receptors is a male donor with ankylosing spondylitis.

This clonotype appeared a few times. The genes are TRBV7-9 and TRBJ2-3; no definite D call. This CDR3 spans 16 amino acids. Germline V lookup: CDR1 SEHNR, CDR2 FQNEAQ (reference sequence). V was shortened by 1 base and J by 2 bases, with 13 bases between the two germline ends. The CDR3 protein is CASSLVARGTTDTQYF. The CDR3, as DNA: TGTGCCAGCAGCTTAGTGGCTAGAGGAACCACAGATACGCAGTATTTT.

This clonotype was observed a handful of times. The rearrangement joins TRBV7-9 to TRBJ1-1; D is undetermined. The CDR3 runs to 13 residues. V shed 5 bases and J shed 7 bases, with 14 bases lying between them. The germline V gene has CDR1 SEHNR and CDR2 FQNEAQ (reference sequence). CDR3 nucleotides: TGTGCCAGCAGCGTTCTACAGATAGGTGAAGCTTTCTTT. The encoded protein is CASSVLQIGEAFF.

This chain links TRBV7-9 with TRBJ2-3; no reliable D call. V was clipped by 5 bases and J by 6 bases, with 12 bases between them. This CDR3 is built from 13 residues. The V gene's germline CDR1 is SEHNR and CDR2 FQNEAQ (reference sequence). The DNA of the CDR3 is TGTGCCAGCAGCCCTGAATGGGCGGATACGCAGTATTTT. Translated, it gives CASSPEWADTQYF.

This clonotype was recorded a few times. The V call is TRBV5-1, the J call TRBJ2-2, with TRBD2 matching 11 bases. Germline V gene lookup returns CDR1 SGHRS and CDR2 YFSETQ. The CDR3 totals 16 residues. J lost 3 bases, V lost 0 bases, and 1 base had no gene match. The CDR3 bases are TGCGCCAGCAGCTTGGAACTAGCGGGAGACACCGGGGAGCTGTTTTTT. Translation gives CASSLELAGDTGELFF.

This clonotype was recorded a few times. V gene TRBV4-2 combines with J gene TRBJ1-1; possible D gene TRBD1, 5 bases. Germline CDR1 LGHNA, CDR2 YNFKEQ. This CDR3 has 15 amino acids. The V end was cut by 4 bases, the J end by 2 bases, with 14 bases between. CDR3 in amino acids: CASSPWGGDNTEAFF. The DNA of the CDR3 is TGTGCCAGCAGCCCCTGGGGAGGGGATAACACTGAAGCTTTCTTT.